The 10 T cell receptor beta chains listed next were all sequenced from one sample in a study of monozygotic twins with inflammatory bowel disease. TCRdb reworked the 5' RACE reads into one entry per CDR3 protein, no DNA. The sample data list more than 350,000 distinct CDR3 sequences. The sequencing sample was made of blood. These receptors came from a human donor with ulcerative colitis or Crohn's disease, or a healthy co-twin of an affected twin (not recorded which).

The chain joins TRBV18 to TRBJ2-5; the TCRdb D gene call, TRBD1, has no DNA to confirm it. In germline, CDR1 is KGHSH, CDR2 LQKENI. The CDR3 covers 15 residues. The chain's CDR3 is CASSPTGGTQETQYF.

The V gene is TRBV7-7, the J gene TRBJ2-5; as DNA is missing, the TRBD1 call by TCRdb cannot be tested. Germline assignment: CDR1 SSHAT and CDR2 FNYEAQ (reference sequence). The CDR3 extends over 16 amino acids. The CDR3: CASSLAGTEPQETQYF.

The CDR3 is CAWIDRSGANVLTF. This chain connects TRBV30 to TRBJ2-6. The CDR3 runs 14 residues. Germline CDR1 is GTSNPN and CDR2 is SVGIG (reference sequence).

The chain couples TRBV6-5 to TRBJ2-7. Per the germline V gene, CDR1 is MNHEY and CDR2 is SVGAGI. The CDR3 consists of 16 residues. The CDR3 loop reads CASSYVQSEISYEQYF.

The chain uses TRBV5-6 and TRBJ2-5. Looked up from germline, CDR1 is SGHDT and CDR2 is YYEEEE. This CDR3 has 14 residues. CDR3 region: CASSLTEWKETQYF.

The chain couples TRBV28 to TRBJ1-5; there is no DNA to check the TCRdb D call of TRBD1. The CDR3 has 16 amino acids. The germline gives CDR1 MDHEN, CDR2 SYDVKM. The CDR3 loop is CASLEGGAGGNQPQHF.

This chain links TRBV5-1 with TRBJ2-1; TCRdb's D call of TRBD2 is untestable without DNA. Germline assignment: CDR1 SGHRS and CDR2 YFSETQ. The CDR3 loop spans 15 amino acids. The chain's CDR3 is CASSFEASGRNEQFF.

V gene TRBV6-6 combines with J gene TRBJ1-1. Germline-derived CDR1 and CDR2 are MNHNY and SVGAGI (reference sequence). The CDR3 runs 13 residues. This chain's CDR3 is CASSPIMNTEAFF.

The V and J genes are TRBV7-2 and TRBJ2-1. The V gene's germline CDR1 is SGHTA and CDR2 FQGNSA. The CDR3 has 13 amino acids. CDR3: CASSSHLGDEQFF.

The chain employs TRBV11-1 and TRBJ2-1; TCRdb picks TRBD2, but there is no DNA to check that call. CDR3 length: 18 amino acids. Germline V gives CDR1 SGHAT, CDR2 FQDESV (reference sequence). The CDR3 here is CASTGTSGGASSYNEQFF. The variable domain in full, completed from reference TRBV11-1 and TRBJ2-1, reads EAEVAQSPRYKITEKSQAVAFWCDPISGHATLYWYRQILGQGPELLVQFQDESVVDDSQLPKDRFSAERLKGVDSTLKIQPAELGDSAMYLCASTGTSGGASSYNEQFFGPGTRLTVL.